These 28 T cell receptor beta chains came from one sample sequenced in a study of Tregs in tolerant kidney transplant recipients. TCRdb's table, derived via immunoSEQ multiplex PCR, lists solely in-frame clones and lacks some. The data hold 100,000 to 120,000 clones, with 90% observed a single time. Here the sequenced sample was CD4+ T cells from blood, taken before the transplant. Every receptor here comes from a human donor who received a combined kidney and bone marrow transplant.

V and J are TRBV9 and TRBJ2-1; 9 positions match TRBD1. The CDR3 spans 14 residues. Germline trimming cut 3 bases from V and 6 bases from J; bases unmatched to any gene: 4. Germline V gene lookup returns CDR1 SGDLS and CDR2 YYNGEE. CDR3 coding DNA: TGTGCCAGCAGCGCTGGGACAGGGTCCAATGAGCAGTTCTTC. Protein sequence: CASSAGTGSNEQFF.

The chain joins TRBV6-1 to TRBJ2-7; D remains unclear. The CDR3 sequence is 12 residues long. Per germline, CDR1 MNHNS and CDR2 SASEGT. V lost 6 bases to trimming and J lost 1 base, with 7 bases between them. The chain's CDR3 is CASRRSSYEQYF. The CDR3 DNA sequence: TGTGCCAGCAGGCGGTCGTCCTACGAGCAGTACTTC.

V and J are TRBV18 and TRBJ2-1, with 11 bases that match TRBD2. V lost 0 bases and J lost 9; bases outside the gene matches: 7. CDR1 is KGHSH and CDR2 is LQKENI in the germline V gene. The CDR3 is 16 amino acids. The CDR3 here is CASSPPGTSGFREQFF. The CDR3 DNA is TGTGCCAGCTCACCACCTGGGACTAGCGGTTTCCGTGAGCAGTTCTTC.

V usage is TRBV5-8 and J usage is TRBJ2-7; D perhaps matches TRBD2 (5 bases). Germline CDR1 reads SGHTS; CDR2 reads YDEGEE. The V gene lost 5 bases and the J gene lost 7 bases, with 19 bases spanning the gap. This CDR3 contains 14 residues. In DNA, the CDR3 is TGTGCCAGCAGTCCCGGGATTTACGCTCGGGAGCAGTACTTC. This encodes CASSPGIYAREQYF. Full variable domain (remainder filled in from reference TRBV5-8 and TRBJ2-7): EAGVTQSPTHLIKTRGQQATLRCSPISGHTSVYWYQQALGLGLQFLLWYDEGEERNRGNFPPRFSGRQFPNYSSELNVNALELEDSALYLCASSPGIYAREQYFGPGTRLTVT.

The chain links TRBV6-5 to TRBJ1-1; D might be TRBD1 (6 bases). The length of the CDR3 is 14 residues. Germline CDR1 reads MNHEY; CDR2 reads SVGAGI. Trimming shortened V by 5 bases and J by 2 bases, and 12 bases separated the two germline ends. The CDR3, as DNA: TGTGCCAGCAGTAGAAGACAGGTAAACACTGAAGCTTTCTTT. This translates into CASSRRQVNTEAFF.

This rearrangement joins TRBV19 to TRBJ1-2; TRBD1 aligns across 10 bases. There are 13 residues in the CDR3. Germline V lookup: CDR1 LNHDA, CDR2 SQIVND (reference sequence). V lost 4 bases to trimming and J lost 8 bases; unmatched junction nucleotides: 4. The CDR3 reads CASSTRTGGGYTF. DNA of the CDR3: TGTGCCAGTAGTACGAGGACAGGGGGAGGCTACACCTTC. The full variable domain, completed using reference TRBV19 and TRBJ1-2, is DGGITQSPKYLFRKEGQNVTLSCEQNLNHDAMYWYRQDPGQGLRLIYYSQIVNDFQKGDIAEGYSVSREKKESFPLTVTSAQKNPTAFYLCASSTRTGGGYTFGSGTRLTVV.

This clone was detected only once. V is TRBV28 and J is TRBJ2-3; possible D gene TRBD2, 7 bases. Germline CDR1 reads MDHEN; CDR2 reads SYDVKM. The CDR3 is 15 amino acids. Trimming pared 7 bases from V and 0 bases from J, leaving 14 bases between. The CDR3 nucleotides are TGTGCCAGCACCTTGGGGGGGGCGAGCACAGATACGCAGTATTTT. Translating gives CASTLGGASTDTQYF.

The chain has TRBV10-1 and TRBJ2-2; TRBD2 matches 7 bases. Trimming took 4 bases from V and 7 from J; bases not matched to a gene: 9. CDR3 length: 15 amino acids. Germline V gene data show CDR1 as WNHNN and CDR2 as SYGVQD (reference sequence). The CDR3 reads CASSARGGPDGELFF. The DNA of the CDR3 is TGCGCCAGCAGTGCTAGGGGAGGGCCGGACGGGGAGCTGTTTTTT.

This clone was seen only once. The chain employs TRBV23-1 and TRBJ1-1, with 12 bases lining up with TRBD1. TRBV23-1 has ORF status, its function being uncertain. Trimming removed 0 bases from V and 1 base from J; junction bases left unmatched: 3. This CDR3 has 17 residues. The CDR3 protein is CASSQSGQGAANTEAFF. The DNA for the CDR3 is TGCGCCAGCAGTCAATCGGGACAGGGGGCGGCGAACACTGAAGCTTTCTTT.

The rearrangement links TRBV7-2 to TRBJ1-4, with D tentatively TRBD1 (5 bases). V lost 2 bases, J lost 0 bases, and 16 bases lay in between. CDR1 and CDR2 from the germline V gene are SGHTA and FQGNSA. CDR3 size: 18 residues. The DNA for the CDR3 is TGTGCCAGCAGCTTAAAGGGGTGGGAAGAGGCAACTAATGAAAAACTGTTTTTT. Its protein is CASSLKGWEEATNEKLFF.

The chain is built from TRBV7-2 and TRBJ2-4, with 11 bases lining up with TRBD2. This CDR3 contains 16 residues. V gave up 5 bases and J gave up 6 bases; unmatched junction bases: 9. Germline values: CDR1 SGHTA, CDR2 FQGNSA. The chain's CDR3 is CASSPRLAGNGNIQYF. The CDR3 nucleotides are TGTGCCAGCAGCCCCAGACTAGCGGGAAATGGAAACATTCAGTACTTC.

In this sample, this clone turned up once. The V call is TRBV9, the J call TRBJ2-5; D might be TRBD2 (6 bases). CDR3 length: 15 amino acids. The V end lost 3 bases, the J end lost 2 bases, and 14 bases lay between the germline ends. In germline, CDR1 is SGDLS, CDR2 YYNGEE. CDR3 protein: CASSDLRGGQETQYF. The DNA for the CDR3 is TGTGCCAGCAGCGACCTCCGGGGAGGTCAAGAGACCCAGTACTTC.

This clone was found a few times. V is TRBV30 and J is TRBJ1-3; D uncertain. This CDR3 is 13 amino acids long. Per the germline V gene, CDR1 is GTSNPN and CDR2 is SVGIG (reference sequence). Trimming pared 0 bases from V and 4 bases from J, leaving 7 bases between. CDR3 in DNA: TGTGCCTGGAGTGTACAGTCCGGAAACACCATATATTTT. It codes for CAWSVQSGNTIYF. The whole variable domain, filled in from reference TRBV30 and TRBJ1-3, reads SQTIHQWPATLVQPVGSPLSLECTVEGTSNPNLYWYRQAAGRGLQLLFYSVGIGQISSEVPQNLSASRPQDRQFILSSKKLLLSDSGFYLCAWSVQSGNTIYFGEGSWLTVV.

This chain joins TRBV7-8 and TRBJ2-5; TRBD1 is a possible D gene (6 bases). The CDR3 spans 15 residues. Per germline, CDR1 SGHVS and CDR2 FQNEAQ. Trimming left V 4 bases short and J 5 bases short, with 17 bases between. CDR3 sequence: CASSYDAGAKETQYF. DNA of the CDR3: TGTGCCAGCAGCTATGACGCAGGGGCTAAGGAGACCCAGTACTTC.

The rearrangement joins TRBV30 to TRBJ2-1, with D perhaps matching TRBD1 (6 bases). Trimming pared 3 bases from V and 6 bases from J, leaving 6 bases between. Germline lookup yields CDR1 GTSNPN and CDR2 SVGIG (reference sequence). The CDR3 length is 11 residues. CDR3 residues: CAWRQGNEQFF. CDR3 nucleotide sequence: TGTGCCTGGAGACAGGGCAATGAGCAGTTCTTC.

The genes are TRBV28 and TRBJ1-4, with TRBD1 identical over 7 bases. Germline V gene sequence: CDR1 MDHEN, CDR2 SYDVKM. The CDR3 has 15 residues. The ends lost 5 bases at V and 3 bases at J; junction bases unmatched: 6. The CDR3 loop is CASSTGTASNEKLFF. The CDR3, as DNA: TGTGCCAGCAGTACCGGGACAGCTTCTAATGAAAAACTGTTTTTT.

Written as DNA, the CDR3 is TGTGCCAGCAGTTACTCGTACAGGTTAACTAATGAAAAACTGTTTTTT. Amino acids: CASSYSYRLTNEKLFF. The chain uses TRBV6-5 and TRBJ1-4; perhaps TRBD1 as D (5 bases). This CDR3 is built from 16 residues. Germline V gives CDR1 MNHEY, CDR2 SVGAGI. Between the trimmed V and J ends, which lost 0 bases and 1 base, there was a span of 9 bases.

DNA of the CDR3: TGCGCCAGCAGCTTATTAGGGGCCAAGGGAGGAATACAAGAGACCCAGTACTTC. This codes for CASSLLGAKGGIQETQYF. The chain joins TRBV5-1 to TRBJ2-5; the D gene is possibly TRBD2 (6 bases). V was pared by 2 bases and J by 2 bases, with 22 bases between. This CDR3 comprises 18 residues. Germline CDR1 is SGHRS and CDR2 is YFSETQ.

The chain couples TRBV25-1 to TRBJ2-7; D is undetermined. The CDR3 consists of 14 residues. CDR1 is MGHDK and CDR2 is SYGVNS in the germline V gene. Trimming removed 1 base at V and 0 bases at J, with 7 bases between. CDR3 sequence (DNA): TGTGCCAGCAGTGAATTCGGCGGCTCCTACGAGCAGTACTTC. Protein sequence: CASSEFGGSYEQYF.

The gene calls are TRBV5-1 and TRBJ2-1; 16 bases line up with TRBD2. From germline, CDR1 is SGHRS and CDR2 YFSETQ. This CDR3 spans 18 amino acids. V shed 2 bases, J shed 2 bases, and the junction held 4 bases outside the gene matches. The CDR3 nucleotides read TGCGCCAGCAGCTTTCCTGGGACTAGCGGGGGGGCCTACAATGAGCAGTTCTTC. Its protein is CASSFPGTSGGAYNEQFF.

The CDR3 DNA is TGTGCCAGCAGCTTTACCGGGACAGGGACGGGCGAGCAGTACTTC. It yields the protein CASSFTGTGTGEQYF. The gene calls are TRBV11-2 and TRBJ2-7; the match to TRBD1 covers 9 bases. CDR1 is SGHAT, CDR2 FQNNGV, per germline. This CDR3 contains 15 residues. V was pared by 3 bases and J by 6 bases, with 9 bases of the junction left unmatched.

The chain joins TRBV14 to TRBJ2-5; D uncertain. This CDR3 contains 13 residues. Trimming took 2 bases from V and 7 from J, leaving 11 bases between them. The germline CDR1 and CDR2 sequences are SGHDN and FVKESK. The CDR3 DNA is TGTGCCAGCAGCCAACTCCCCTCCGGGACCCAGTACTTC. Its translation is CASSQLPSGTQYF. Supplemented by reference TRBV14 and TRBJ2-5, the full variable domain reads EAGVTQFPSHSVIEKGQTVTLRCDPISGHDNLYWYRRVMGKEIKFLLHFVKESKQDESGMPNNRFLAERTGGTYSTLKVQPAELEDSGVYFCASSQLPSGTQYFGPGTRLLVL.

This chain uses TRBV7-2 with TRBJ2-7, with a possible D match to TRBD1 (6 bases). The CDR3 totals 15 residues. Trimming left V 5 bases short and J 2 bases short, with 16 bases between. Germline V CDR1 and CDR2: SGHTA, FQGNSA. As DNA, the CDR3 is TGTGCCAGCAGCCCCTCTCCAGGGGATCCCTACGAGCAGTACTTC. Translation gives CASSPSPGDPYEQYF.

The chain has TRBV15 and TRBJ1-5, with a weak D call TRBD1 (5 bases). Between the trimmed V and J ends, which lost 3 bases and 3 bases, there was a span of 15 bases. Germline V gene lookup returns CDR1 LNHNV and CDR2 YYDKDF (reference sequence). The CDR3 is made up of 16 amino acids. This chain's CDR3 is CATSRYGRANNQPQHF. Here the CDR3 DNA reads TGTGCCACCAGCAGGTATGGCAGGGCGAACAATCAGCCCCAGCATTTT.

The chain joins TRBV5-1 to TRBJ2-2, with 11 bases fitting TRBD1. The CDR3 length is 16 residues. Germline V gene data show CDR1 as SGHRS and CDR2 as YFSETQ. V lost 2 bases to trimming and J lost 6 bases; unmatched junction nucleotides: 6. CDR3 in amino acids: CASSFLEDRGPGELFF. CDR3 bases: TGCGCCAGCAGCTTCTTGGAGGACAGGGGGCCCGGGGAGCTGTTTTTT. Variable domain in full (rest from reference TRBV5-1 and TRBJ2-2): KAGVTQTPRYLIKTRGQQVTLSCSPISGHRSVSWYQQTPGQGLQFLFEYFSETQRNKGNFPGRFSGRQFSNSRSEMNVSTLELGDSALYLCASSFLEDRGPGELFFGEGSRLTVL.

CDR3 coding DNA: TGTGCCACCCATACAGGGCCAACTGAAGCTTTCTTT. Translation gives CATHTGPTEAFF. The J gene is TRBJ1-1, the V gene TRBV18; tentative D call: TRBD1 (6 bases). CDR3 length: 12 amino acids. Germline CDR1 is KGHSH and CDR2 is LQKENI. Trimming stripped 10 bases from V and 5 bases from J, with 14 bases between.

CDR3 residues: CASSFQTGATEAFF. The CDR3 coding sequence is TGCGCCAGCAGCTTCCAAACAGGGGCCACTGAAGCTTTCTTT. The rearrangement joins TRBV5-1 to TRBJ1-1, with 7 bases identical to TRBD1. The germline V gene encodes CDR1 SGHRS and CDR2 YFSETQ. This CDR3 region has 14 residues. J lost 4 bases, V lost 2 bases, and 5 bases had no gene match.

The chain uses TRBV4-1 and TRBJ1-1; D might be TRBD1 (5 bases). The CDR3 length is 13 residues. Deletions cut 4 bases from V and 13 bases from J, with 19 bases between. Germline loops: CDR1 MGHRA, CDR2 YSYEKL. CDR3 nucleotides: TGCGCCAGCAGCCGCCCCGGGCAGGGCCGGGTTTTCTTT. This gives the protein CASSRPGQGRVFF.